This T cell receptor beta chain stems from a study of blood T cell repertoires in COVID-19. At the level of the study: COVID-19 samples from acute and convalescent phases originated in the United States, Italy and Spain. Nucleic acid was either cDNA or gDNA, and it came from T cells, B-cell-depleted T cells, or PBMCs.

This CDR3 has 15 amino acids. The ends lost 3 bases at V and 6 bases at J; junction bases unmatched: 8. CDR1 is SGHRS and CDR2 is YFSETQ in the germline V gene. In the original processing: Quantification of nucleated cells was approximated via reference gene primer amplification. Only in-frame clones appear in the TCRdb table, and some are missing; sequencing was by immunoSEQ multiplex PCR. The DNA gave D and trimming, while V, J and clone size come from that table. The sample lists tens of thousands of clones, about 80% seen once, with about 10% in the top ten. This receptor was identified in a man aged 55-75 years with acute or convalescent COVID-19. V and J are TRBV5-1 and TRBJ2-7, with TRBD1 matching 11 bases. The sample consisted of peripheral blood. The CDR3 loop reads CASSSQGQGAVEQYF. The CDR3 DNA follows: TGCGCCAGCAGCTCGCAAGGACAGGGGGCGGTCGAGCAGTACTTC.